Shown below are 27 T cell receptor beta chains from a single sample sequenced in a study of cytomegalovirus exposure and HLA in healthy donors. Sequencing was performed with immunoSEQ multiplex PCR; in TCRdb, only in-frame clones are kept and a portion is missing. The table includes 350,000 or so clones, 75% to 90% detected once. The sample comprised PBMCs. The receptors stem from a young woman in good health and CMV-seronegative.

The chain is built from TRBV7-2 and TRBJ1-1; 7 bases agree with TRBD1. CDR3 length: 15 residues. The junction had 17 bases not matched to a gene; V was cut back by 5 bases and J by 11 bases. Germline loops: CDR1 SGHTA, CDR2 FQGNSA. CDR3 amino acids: CASSQALRDRTNAFF. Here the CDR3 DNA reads TGTGCCAGCAGCCAAGCCCTCAGGGACAGAACGAATGCTTTCTTT.

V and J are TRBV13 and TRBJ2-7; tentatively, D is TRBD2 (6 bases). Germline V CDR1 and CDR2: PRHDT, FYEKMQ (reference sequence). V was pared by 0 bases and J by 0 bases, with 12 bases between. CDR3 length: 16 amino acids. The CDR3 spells CASSLGGGISSYEQYF. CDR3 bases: TGTGCCAGCAGCTTAGGGGGCGGGATAAGCTCCTACGAGCAGTACTTC. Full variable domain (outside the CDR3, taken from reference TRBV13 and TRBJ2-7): AAGVIQSPRHLIKEKRETATLKCYPIPRHDTVYWYQQGPGQDPQFLISFYEKMQSDKGSIPDRFSAQQFSDYHSELNMSSLELGDSALYFCASSLGGGISSYEQYFGPGTRLTVT.

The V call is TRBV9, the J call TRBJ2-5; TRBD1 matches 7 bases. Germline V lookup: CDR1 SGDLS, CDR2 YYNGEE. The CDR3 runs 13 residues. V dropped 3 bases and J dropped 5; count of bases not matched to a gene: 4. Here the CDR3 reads CASSASTGETQYF. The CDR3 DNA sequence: TGTGCCAGCAGCGCCTCGACAGGGGAGACCCAGTACTTC.

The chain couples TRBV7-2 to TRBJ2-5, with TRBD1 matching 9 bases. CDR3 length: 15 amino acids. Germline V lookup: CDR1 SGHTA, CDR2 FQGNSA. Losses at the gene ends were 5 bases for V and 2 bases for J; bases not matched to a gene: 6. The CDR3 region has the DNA TGTGCCAGCAGCCCCCGGACAGGGGCTCAAGAGACCCAGTACTTC. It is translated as CASSPRTGAQETQYF.

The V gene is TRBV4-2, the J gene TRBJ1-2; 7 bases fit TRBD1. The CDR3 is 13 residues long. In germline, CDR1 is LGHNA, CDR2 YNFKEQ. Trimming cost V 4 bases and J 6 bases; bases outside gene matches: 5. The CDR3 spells CASSRGQRDGYTF. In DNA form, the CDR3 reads TGTGCCAGCAGCCGGGGACAGCGGGATGGCTACACCTTC.

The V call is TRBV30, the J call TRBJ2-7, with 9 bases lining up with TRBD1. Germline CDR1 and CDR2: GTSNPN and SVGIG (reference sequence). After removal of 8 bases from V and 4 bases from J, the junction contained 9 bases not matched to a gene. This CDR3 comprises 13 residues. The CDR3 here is CAGMDRGRYEQYF. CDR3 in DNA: TGTGCCGGGATGGACAGGGGAAGGTACGAGCAGTACTTC.

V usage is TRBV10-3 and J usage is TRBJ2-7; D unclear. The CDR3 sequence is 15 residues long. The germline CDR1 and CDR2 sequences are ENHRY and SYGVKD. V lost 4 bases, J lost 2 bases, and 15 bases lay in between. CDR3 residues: CAISGKSAGTYEQYF. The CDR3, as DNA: TGTGCCATCAGTGGAAAGTCAGCAGGAACCTACGAGCAGTACTTC.

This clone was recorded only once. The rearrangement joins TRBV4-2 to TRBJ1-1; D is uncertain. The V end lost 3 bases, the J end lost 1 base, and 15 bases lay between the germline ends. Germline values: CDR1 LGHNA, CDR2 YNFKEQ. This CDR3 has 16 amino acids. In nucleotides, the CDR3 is TGTGCCAGCAGCCACTCAACGATCACAGCGAACACTGAAGCTTTCTTT. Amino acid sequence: CASSHSTITANTEAFF.

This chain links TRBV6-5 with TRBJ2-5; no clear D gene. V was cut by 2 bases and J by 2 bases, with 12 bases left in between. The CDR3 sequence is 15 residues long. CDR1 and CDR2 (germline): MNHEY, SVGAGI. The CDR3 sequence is CASSYQFAEQETQYF. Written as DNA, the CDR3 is TGTGCCAGCAGTTACCAATTTGCGGAGCAAGAGACCCAGTACTTC.

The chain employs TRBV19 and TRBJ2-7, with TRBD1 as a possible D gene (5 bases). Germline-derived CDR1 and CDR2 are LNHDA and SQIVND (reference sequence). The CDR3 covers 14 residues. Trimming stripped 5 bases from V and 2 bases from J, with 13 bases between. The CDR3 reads CASSPEDMTYEQYF. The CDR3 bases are TGTGCCAGTAGTCCCGAGGACATGACCTACGAGCAGTACTTC.

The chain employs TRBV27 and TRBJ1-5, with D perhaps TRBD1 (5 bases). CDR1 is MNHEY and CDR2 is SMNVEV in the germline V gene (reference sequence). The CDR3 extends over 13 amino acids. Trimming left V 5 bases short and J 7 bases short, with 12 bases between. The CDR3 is CASSTSGGQPQHF. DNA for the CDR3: TGTGCCAGCAGTACGAGCGGGGGACAGCCCCAGCATTTT.

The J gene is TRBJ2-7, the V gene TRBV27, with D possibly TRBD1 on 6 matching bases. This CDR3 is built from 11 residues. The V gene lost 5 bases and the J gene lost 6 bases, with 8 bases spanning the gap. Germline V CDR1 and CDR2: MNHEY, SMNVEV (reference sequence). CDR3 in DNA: TGTGCCAGCAGTCCGACAGGCGAGCAGTACTTC. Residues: CASSPTGEQYF.

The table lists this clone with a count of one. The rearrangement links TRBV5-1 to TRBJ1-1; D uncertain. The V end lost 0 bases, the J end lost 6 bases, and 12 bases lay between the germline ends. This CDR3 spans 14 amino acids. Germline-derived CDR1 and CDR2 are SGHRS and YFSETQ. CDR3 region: CASSLAGEGPEAFF. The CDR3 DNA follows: TGCGCCAGCAGCTTGGCCGGGGAGGGCCCTGAAGCTTTCTTT.

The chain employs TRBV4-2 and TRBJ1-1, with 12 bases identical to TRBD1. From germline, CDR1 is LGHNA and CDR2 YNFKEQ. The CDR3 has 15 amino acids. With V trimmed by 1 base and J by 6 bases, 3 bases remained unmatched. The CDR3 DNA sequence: TGTGCCAGCAGCCAAGTGGGACAGGGGGCTTCTGAAGCTTTCTTT. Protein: CASSQVGQGASEAFF.

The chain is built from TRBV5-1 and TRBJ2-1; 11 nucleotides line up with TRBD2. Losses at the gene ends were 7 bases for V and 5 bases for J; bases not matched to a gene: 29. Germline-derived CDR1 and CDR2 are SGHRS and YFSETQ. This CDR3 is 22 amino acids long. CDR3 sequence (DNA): TGCGCCAGCCGCCGGGGGGGCCCTCCTAGCGGGAGGCTAGCCCCCCCCCACAATGAGCAGTTCTTC. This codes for CASRRGGPPSGRLAPPHNEQFF.

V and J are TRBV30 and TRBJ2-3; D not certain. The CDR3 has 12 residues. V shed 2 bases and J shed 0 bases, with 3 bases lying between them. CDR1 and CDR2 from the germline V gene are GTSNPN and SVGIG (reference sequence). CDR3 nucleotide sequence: TGTGCCTGGAGTCTTAGCACAGATACGCAGTATTTT. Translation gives CAWSLSTDTQYF.

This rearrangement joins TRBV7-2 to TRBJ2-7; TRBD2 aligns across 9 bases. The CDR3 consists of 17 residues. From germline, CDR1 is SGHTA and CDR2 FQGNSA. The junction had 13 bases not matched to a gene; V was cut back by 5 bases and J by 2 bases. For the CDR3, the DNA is TGTGCCAGCAGCCCCACGGTGGGGCTAGCGGGGCCCTACGAGCAGTACTTC. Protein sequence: CASSPTVGLAGPYEQYF.

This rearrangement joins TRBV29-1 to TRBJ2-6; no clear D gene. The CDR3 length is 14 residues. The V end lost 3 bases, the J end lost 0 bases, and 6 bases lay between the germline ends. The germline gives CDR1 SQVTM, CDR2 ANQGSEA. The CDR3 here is CSVEEFSGANVLTF. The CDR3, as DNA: TGCAGCGTTGAGGAGTTCTCTGGGGCCAACGTCCTGACTTTC.

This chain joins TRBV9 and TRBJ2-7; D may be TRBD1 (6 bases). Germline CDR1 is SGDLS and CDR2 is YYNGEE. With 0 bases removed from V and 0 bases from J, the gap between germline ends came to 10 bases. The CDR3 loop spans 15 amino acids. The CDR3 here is CASSVGDTSSYEQYF. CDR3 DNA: TGTGCCAGCAGCGTAGGGGACACCAGCTCCTACGAGCAGTACTTC. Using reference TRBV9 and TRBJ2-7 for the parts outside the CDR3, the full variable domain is DSGVTQTPKHLITATGQRVTLRCSPRSGDLSVYWYQQSLDQGLQFLIQYYNGEERAKGNILERFSAQQFPDLHSELNLSSLELGDSALYFCASSVGDTSSYEQYFGPGTRLTVT.

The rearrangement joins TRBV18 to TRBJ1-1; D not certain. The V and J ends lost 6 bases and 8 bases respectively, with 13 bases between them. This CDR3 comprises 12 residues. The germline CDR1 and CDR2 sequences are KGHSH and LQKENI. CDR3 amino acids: CASSPTGYEAFF. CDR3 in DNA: TGTGCCAGCTCCCCGACTGGCTACGAAGCTTTCTTT.

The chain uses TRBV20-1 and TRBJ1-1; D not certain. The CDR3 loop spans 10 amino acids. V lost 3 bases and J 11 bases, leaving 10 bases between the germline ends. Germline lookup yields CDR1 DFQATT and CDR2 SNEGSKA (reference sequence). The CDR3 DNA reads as TGCAGTGCTAGGGGAGATTCGGCTTTCTTT. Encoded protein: CSARGDSAFF.

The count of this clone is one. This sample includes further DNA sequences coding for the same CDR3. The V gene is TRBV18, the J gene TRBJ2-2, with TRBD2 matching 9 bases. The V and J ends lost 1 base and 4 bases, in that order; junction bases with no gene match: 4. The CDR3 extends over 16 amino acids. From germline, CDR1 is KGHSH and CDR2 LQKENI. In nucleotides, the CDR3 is TGTGCCAGCTCACCACGAGCGGGAGGTTCCACCGGGGAGCTGTTTTTT. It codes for CASSPRAGGSTGELFF.

This CDR3 reads CASSSETALVYEQYF. Written as DNA, the CDR3 is TGTGCCAGCAGCTCGGAGACTGCATTAGTTTACGAGCAGTACTTC. The chain is built from TRBV5-6 and TRBJ2-7; D gene uncertain. V lost 3 bases to trimming and J lost 4 bases, with 17 bases between them. CDR1 is SGHDT and CDR2 is YYEEEE in the germline V gene. This CDR3 is built from 15 residues.

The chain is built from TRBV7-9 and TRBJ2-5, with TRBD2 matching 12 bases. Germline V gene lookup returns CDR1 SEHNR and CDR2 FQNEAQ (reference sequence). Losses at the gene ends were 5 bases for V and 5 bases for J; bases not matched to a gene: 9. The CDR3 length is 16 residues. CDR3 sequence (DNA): TGTGCCAGCAGCCCCGCTAGCGGGAGGGCCCTGGAGACCCAGTACTTC. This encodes CASSPASGRALETQYF.

The chain's CDR3 is CAISESLWGTGSEQYF. For the CDR3, the DNA is TGTGCCATCAGTGAGTCCCTCTGGGGGACAGGGTCCGAGCAGTACTTC. This chain links TRBV10-3 with TRBJ2-7; 9 nucleotides agree with TRBD1. The CDR3 extends over 16 amino acids. CDR1 is ENHRY and CDR2 is SYGVKD in the germline V gene. The trim removed 0 bases at V and 6 bases at J, leaving 9 bases unmatched.

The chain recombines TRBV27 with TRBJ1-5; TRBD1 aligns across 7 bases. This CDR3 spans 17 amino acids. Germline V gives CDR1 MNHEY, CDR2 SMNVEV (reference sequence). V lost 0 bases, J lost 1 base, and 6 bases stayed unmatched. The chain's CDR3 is CASSLSNSGGSNQPQHF. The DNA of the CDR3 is TGTGCCAGCAGTTTATCGAATTCAGGGGGAAGCAATCAGCCCCAGCATTTT.

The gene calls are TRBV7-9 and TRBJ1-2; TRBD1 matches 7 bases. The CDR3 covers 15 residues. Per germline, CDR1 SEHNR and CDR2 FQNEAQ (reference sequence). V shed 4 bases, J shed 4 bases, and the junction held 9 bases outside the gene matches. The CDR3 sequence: CASSWVTGTFYGYTF. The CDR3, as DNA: TGTGCCAGCAGCTGGGTGACAGGGACTTTCTATGGCTACACCTTC.